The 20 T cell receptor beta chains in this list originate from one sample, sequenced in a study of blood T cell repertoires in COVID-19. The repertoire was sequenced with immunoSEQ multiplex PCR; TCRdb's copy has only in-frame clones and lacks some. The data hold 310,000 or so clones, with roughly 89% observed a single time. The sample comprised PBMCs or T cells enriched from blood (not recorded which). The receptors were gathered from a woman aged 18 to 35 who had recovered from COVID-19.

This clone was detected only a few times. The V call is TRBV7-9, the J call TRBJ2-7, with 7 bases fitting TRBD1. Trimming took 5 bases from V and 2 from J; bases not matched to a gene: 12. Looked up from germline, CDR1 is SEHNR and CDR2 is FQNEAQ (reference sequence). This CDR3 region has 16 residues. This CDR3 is CASSKRQGPPPYEQYF. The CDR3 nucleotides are TGTGCCAGCAGCAAGCGACAGGGACCCCCGCCCTACGAGCAGTACTTC.

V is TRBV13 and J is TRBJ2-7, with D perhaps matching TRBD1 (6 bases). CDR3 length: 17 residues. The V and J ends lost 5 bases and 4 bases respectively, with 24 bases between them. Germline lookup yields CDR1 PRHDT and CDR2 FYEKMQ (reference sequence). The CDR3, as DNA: TGTGCCAGCAGCCAACCCCCTAAAAAGGCAGGGGAGTACGAGCAGTACTTC. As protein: CASSQPPKKAGEYEQYF.

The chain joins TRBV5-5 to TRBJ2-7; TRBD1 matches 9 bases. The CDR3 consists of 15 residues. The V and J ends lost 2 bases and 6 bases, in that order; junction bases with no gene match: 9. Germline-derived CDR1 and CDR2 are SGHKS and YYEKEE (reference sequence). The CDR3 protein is CASSFRAGTGPEQYF. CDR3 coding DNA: TGTGCCAGCAGCTTTCGGGCCGGGACAGGGCCCGAGCAGTACTTC. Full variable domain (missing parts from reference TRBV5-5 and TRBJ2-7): DAGVTQSPTHLIKTRGQQVTLRCSPISGHKSVSWYQQVLGQGPQFIFQYYEKEERGRGNFPDRFSARQFPNYSSELNVNALLLGDSALYLCASSFRAGTGPEQYFGPGTRLTVT.

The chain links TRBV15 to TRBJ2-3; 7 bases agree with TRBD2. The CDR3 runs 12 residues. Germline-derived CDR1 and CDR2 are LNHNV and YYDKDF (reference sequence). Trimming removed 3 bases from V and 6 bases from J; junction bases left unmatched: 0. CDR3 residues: CATSSGRDTQYF. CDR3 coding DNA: TGTGCCACCAGCAGCGGGAGGGATACGCAGTATTTT.

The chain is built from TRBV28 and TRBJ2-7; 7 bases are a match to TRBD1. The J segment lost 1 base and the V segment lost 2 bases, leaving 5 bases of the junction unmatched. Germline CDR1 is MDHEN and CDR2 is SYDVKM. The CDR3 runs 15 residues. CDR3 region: CASSLRPGQSYEQYF. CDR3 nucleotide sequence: TGTGCCAGCAGTTTACGCCCGGGACAGTCCTACGAGCAGTACTTC.

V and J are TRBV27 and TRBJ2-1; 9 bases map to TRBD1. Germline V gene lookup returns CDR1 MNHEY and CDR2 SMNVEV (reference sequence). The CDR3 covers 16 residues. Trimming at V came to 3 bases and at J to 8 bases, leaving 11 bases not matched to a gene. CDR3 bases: TGTGCCAGCAGTTTGGGTTGGACAGGGGCTATGCATGAGCAGTTCTTC. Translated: CASSLGWTGAMHEQFF.

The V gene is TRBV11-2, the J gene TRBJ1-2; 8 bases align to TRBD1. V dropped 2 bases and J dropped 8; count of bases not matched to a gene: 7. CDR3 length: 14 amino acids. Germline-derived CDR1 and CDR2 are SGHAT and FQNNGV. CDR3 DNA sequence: TGTGCCAGCAGCTTAAGGGACAGGCTAAAGGGCTACACCTTC. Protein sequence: CASSLRDRLKGYTF.

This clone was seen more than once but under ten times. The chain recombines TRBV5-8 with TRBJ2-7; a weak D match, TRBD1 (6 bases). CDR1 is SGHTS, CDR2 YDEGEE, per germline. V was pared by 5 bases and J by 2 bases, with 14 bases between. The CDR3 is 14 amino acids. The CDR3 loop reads CASSLQGLAYEQYF. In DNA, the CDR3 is TGTGCCAGCAGTCTACAGGGATTAGCCTACGAGCAGTACTTC.

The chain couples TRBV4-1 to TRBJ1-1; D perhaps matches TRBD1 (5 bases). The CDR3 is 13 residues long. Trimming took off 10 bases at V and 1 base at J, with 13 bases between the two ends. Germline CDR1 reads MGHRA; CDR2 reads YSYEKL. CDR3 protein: CATMATENTEAFF. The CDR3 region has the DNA TGCGCCACGATGGCGACAGAGAACACTGAAGCTTTCTTT.

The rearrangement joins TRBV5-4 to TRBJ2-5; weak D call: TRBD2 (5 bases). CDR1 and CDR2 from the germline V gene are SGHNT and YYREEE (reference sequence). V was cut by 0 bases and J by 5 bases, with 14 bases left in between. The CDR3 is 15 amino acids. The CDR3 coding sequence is TGTGCCAGCAGCTTGGTTTCGGGGAGCCTGGAGACCCAGTACTTC. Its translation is CASSLVSGSLETQYF.

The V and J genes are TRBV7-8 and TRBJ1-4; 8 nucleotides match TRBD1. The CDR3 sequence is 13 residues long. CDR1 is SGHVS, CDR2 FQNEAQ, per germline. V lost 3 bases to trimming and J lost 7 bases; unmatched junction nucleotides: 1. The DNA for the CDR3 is TGTGCCAGCAGCTTGGGACAGGCTGAAAAACTGTTTTTT. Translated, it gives CASSLGQAEKLFF.

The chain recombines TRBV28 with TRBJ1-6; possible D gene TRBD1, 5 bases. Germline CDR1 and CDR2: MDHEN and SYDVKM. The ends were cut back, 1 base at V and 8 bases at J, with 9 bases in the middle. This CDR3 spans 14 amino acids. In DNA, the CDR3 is TGTGCCAGCAGTTTATTGTGGGGCGATTCACCCCTCCACTTT. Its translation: CASSLLWGDSPLHF.

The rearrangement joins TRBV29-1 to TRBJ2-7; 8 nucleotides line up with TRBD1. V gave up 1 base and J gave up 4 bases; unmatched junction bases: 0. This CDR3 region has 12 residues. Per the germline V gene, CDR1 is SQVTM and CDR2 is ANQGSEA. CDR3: CSVEGQGYEQYF. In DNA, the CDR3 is TGCAGCGTTGAAGGACAGGGGTACGAGCAGTACTTC.

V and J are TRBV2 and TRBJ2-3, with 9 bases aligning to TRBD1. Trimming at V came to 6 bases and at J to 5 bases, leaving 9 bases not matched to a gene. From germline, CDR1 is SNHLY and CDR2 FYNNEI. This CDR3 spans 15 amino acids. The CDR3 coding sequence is TGTGCCAGCAGGGGACAGGGAATGGGTGTAGATACGCAGTATTTT. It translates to CASRGQGMGVDTQYF.

CDR3 residues: CASSLASGRAYEQYF. The CDR3 DNA is TGTGCCAGCAGTTTAGCTAGCGGGAGAGCCTACGAGCAGTACTTC. The chain has TRBV28 and TRBJ2-7; 10 bases match TRBD2. There are 15 residues in the CDR3. V was pared by 2 bases and J by 2 bases, with 3 bases of the junction left unmatched. Germline CDR1 reads MDHEN; CDR2 reads SYDVKM.

CDR3 loop: CAIRASGRDEQFF. The CDR3, as DNA: TGTGCCATCAGGGCTAGCGGGAGGGATGAGCAGTTCTTC. V gene TRBV10-3 combines with J gene TRBJ2-1, with 12 bases identical to TRBD2. Germline CDR1 reads ENHRY; CDR2 reads SYGVKD. The CDR3 sequence is 13 residues long. Unmatched junction bases numbered 2, after V lost 6 bases and J lost 8 bases.

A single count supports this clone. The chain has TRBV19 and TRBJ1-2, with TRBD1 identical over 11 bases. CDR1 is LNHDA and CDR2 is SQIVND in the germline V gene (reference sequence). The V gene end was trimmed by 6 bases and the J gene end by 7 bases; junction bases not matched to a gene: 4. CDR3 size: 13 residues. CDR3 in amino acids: CASSGQGASGYTF. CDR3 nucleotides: TGTGCCAGTAGCGGACAGGGGGCATCTGGCTACACCTTC.

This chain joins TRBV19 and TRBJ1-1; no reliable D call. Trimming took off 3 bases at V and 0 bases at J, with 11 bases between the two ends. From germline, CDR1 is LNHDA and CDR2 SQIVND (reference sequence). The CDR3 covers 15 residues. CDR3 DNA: TGTGCCAGTAGTATTTTGGCAGAATTGAACACTGAAGCTTTCTTT. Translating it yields CASSILAELNTEAFF.

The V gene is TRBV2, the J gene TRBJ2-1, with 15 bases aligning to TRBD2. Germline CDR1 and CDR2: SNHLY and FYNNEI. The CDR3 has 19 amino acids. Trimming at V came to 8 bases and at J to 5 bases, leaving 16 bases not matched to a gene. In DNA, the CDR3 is TGTGCCAGCGATTCTTTCGGACTAGCGGGAGGGAGAATAAACAATGAGCAGTTCTTC. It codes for CASDSFGLAGGRINNEQFF.

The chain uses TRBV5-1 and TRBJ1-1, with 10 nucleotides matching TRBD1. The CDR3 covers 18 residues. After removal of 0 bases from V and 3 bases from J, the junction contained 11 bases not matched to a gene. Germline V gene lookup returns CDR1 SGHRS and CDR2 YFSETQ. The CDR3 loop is CASSLAGQGQGRHTEAFF. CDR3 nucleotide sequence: TGCGCCAGCAGCTTGGCGGGACAGGGGCAGGGGAGGCACACTGAAGCTTTCTTT.